This TCR beta chain emerged from a study of human versus mouse CDR3 diversity and MHC coevolution (dated by TCRdb to 2016 to 2017). Context from the whole study: The immunoSEQ assay was reported to detect one in 200,000 T cells and to minimize amplification bias from multiplex PCR. Across the mouse and human samples, each sample yielded between roughly 0.6 x 10^7 and 1.7 x 10^7 valid reads. As a reference point for TCR selection on multiple MHC II alleles, the study used human naive CD4 T cell repertoires and compared them against human-TCR-locus transgenic mice that have a single MHC II. Three healthy volunteer blood donors were included in the human cohort, with one aged 30 to 40, one aged 40 to 50 and one aged 60 to 69 at collection. What the authors observed across the whole study: The largest TCR beta repertoire, some 1.6 million clonotypes, was estimated by iCHAO1 for humans, a finding likely attributable to selection by multiple MHC II molecules. Most of the three human donors showed the lowest clonal inequality scores among all compared groups. On average, humans had more CDR3 deletions and insertions than mice, indicating greater exonuclease and TdT activity. Repertoire diversity was not regarded as directly comparable between humans and mice because human T cells were selected on several MHC II alleles.

Genomic DNA was extracted from the sorted cells using the QIAGEN blood and tissue kit and was quantified on a NanoDrop 1000. Using multiplex PCR of genomic DNA, the immunoSEQ platform deep sequenced and quantified the TCR alpha and beta chains. On the authors' methods: Annotation of the TCR sequences relied on IMGT gene and region definitions. Out-of-frame rearrangements were taken as a proxy for the preselection repertoire and were compared with in-frame clonotypes. To estimate repertoire size, the study used the iCHAO1 estimator that comes with the immunoSEQ platform. Clonal inequality was measured with a Gini index on in-frame amino acid clonotypes, based on the Lorenz curve. Shared clonotypes were counted with the intersect function of the R package tcR, and similarity was scored with the Jaccard index. The R prcomp function was used without normalization to run principal component analysis of V, J and V-J usage frequencies. TCRdb's version of the immuneACCESS table is confined to in-frame rearrangements and falls short of the full clone set. An unresolved V gene accounts for under half of the shortfall where checked; the remainder is of unknown origin. V, J and clone size derive from that table, while D and trimming were established from the DNA sequence. The sample table lists 45,000 to 75,000 clones, around 94% of them with a count of one. 18% of the sample rests with the top ten.

Measured from the cysteine to the phenylalanine, the CDR3 is 15 residues long. This entry keeps only the CDR3 DNA: 45 bases, framed from base 1. For this chain, trimming is 4 bases at the V end and 4 bases at the J end, and the number of junction bases without a gene match is 4. Looking up the germline V gene yields CDR1 MNHEY and CDR2 SVGAGI. Fluorescence-activated cell sorting was used to isolate naive CD4 T cells, defined as CD45RO-negative and CD62L-positive, from PBMCs. About 50 ml of fresh peripheral blood was drawn per donor, and PBMCs were isolated by Ficoll density centrifugation. Cells were sorted on a FACSAria III instrument, and every sample had a purity above 90%. Details on this clone: It has no known antigen specificity. No base quality values were provided; no much bigger clone lies one nucleotide off.

The TCR was taken from a person aged 55 to 75 in good health. Sequencing was carried out using naive CD4+ T cells from blood. Read against the paper, the sample's cell subset or site label means: CD45RO-negative CD62L-positive naive CD4 T cells. The chain employs TRBV6-5 and TRBJ1-5, with TRBD1 identical over 10 junction bases. The DNA reads TGTGCCAGCAGTTGGGGACAGGGGCCAAATCAGCCCCAGCATTTT. This gives the protein CASSWGQGPNQPQHF.